The source of this TCR beta chain is a study of cytomegalovirus exposure and HLA in healthy donors. The overall study: An early release of data contained roughly 86 million unique TCRs, which came from HLA-typed donors.

Remarks on this clone: Its target is not known.

It was with 60 Vbeta and 13 Jbeta primers that the PCR ran. Study processing details: In a later analysis, approximately 73 million unique TCR beta chains included roughly 11 million shared by two or more donors. Libraries were prepared by immunoSEQ multiplex PCR; TCRdb keeps only in-frame clonotypes and omits some of them. V and J calls plus clone size are reproduced from that table; the DNA served to infer D and trimming. The table shows under 200,000 clones, with 79% occurring only once. Trimming cost V 0 bases and J 8 bases; bases outside gene matches: 7. CDR3 length: 15 amino acids. CDR1 and CDR2 (germline): SGHRS, YFSETQ. Findings and caveats of the study: From TCR beta sequences, most subjects' HLA-A and HLA-B alleles were reportedly predicted accurately. The classifier reportedly diagnosed cytomegalovirus status with high sensitivity and specificity.

This TCR came from a woman aged 40 to 55 in good health and CMV-seronegative. The genes are TRBV5-1 and TRBJ1-3; the match to TRBD1 covers 8 bases. Sequenced material: PBMCs. CDR3: CASSLDGTGLDTIYF. The CDR3 DNA follows: TGCGCCAGCAGCTTGGACGGGACAGGTTTGGACACCATATATTTT.